Below, 29 T cell receptor beta chains from the same sample are listed, as sequenced in a study of cytomegalovirus exposure and HLA in healthy donors. In the PCR, 60 Vbeta and 13 Jbeta primers were used. Using immunoSEQ multiplex PCR, the repertoire was profiled, and TCRdb retains in-frame clones only, with some absent. This sample has fewer than 250,000 clones, with around four fifths found just once. Sequencing was carried out using PBMCs. These receptors all stem from a boy aged 2 to 9 in good health and CMV-seronegative.

J is TRBJ2-7 and V is TRBV9; 11 nucleotides agree with TRBD2. CDR3 length: 15 residues. In germline, CDR1 is SGDLS, CDR2 YYNGEE. V shed 3 bases, J shed 4 bases, and the junction held 6 bases outside the gene matches. The chain's CDR3 is CASSATSGSFYEQYF. CDR3 DNA: TGTGCCAGCAGCGCAACTAGCGGGAGCTTTTACGAGCAGTACTTC.

This chain joins TRBV5-6 and TRBJ2-5; 7 positions agree with TRBD1. Losses at the gene ends were 4 bases for V and 4 bases for J; bases not matched to a gene: 4. CDR1 and CDR2 from the germline V gene are SGHDT and YYEEEE. CDR3 length: 13 amino acids. The CDR3 sequence is CASSEGARETQYF. The CDR3, as DNA: TGTGCCAGCAGCGAGGGGGCGCGAGAGACCCAGTACTTC.

V gene TRBV5-4 combines with J gene TRBJ1-6; weak D call: TRBD1 (5 bases). Trimming removed 0 bases at V and 7 bases at J, with 11 bases between. Looked up from germline, CDR1 is SGHNT and CDR2 is YYREEE (reference sequence). The CDR3 extends over 15 amino acids. DNA of the CDR3: TGTGCCAGCAGCTTGGGATATCAGGGAAATTCACCCCTCCACTTT. This codes for CASSLGYQGNSPLHF.

There are a few counts of this clone. The V and J genes are TRBV2 and TRBJ2-3; 10 nucleotides agree with TRBD2. The CDR3 spans 16 residues. Trimming cost V 3 bases and J 0 bases; bases outside gene matches: 3. Germline CDR1 SNHLY, CDR2 FYNNEI. The CDR3 loop is CASSDTSGASTDTQYF. In nucleotides, the CDR3 is TGTGCCAGCAGTGATACTAGCGGGGCTAGCACAGATACGCAGTATTTT.

CDR3 sequence reads: CASTLDTERGYTF. The CDR3 nucleotides read TGTGCCAGCACCCTGGACACCGAACGTGGCTACACCTTC. The rearrangement joins TRBV18 to TRBJ1-2; TRBD1 might be the D (5 bases). Germline assignment: CDR1 KGHSH and CDR2 LQKENI. Trimming stripped 8 bases from V and 7 bases from J, with 17 bases between. The CDR3 runs to 13 residues.

The CDR3, as DNA: TGTGCCACCTGTGTTGGGACTAGACATACCGGGGAGCTGTTTTTT. Its translation: CATCVGTRHTGELFF. The chain carries TRBV5-6 and TRBJ2-2; 8 nucleotides line up with TRBD2. The germline V gene encodes CDR1 SGHDT and CDR2 YYEEEE. Losses at the gene ends were 9 bases for V and 5 bases for J; bases not matched to a gene: 12. The CDR3 is 15 amino acids.

The chain links TRBV5-6 to TRBJ2-3; 10 bases are shared with TRBD2. This CDR3 region has 15 residues. Looked up from germline, CDR1 is SGHDT and CDR2 is YYEEEE. Trimming removed 5 bases from V and 1 base from J; junction bases left unmatched: 4. This CDR3 is CASSLLAGRTDTQYF. In nucleotides, the CDR3 is TGTGCCAGCAGTTTACTAGCGGGGCGCACAGATACGCAGTATTTT.

V usage is TRBV30 and J usage is TRBJ2-5, with TRBD1 identical over 7 bases. Germline V gives CDR1 GTSNPN, CDR2 SVGIG (reference sequence). The junction had 8 bases not matched to a gene; V was cut back by 7 bases and J by 3 bases. This CDR3 has 13 residues. The DNA for the CDR3 is TGTGCCTCCGACAGGGCGGAGGAAGAGACCCAGTACTTC. It encodes CASDRAEEETQYF. The full variable domain, in which reference TRBV30 and TRBJ2-5 provide the parts outside the CDR3, is SQTIHQWPATLVQPVGSPLSLECTVEGTSNPNLYWYRQAAGRGLQLLFYSVGIGQISSEVPQNLSASRPQDRQFILSSKKLLLSDSGFYLCASDRAEEETQYFGPGTRLLVL.

This sequence joins TRBV15 and TRBJ2-5, with D maybe TRBD1 (6 bases). The CDR3 spans 15 residues. The V and J ends lost 5 bases and 4 bases respectively, with 17 bases between them. Germline assignment: CDR1 LNHNV and CDR2 YYDKDF (reference sequence). CDR3 in amino acids: CATSPRQGTRETQYF. For the CDR3, the DNA is TGTGCCACCAGCCCTCGTCAGGGGACCCGAGAGACCCAGTACTTC.

The chain couples TRBV11-2 to TRBJ1-2; D is perhaps TRBD1 (5 bases). The CDR3 is 13 residues long. Deletions cut 6 bases from V and 3 bases from J, with 11 bases between. Germline loops: CDR1 SGHAT, CDR2 FQNNGV. This CDR3 is CASSDSLDYGYTF. Written as DNA, the CDR3 is TGTGCCAGCAGTGACAGTTTAGACTATGGCTACACCTTC. Using reference TRBV11-2 and TRBJ1-2 for the parts outside the CDR3, the full variable domain is EAGVAQSPRYKIIEKRQSVAFWCNPISGHATLYWYQQILGQGPKLLIQFQNNGVVDDSQLPKDRFSAERLKGVDSTLKIQPAKLEDSAVYLCASSDSLDYGYTFGSGTRLTVV.

The chain combines TRBV5-1 with TRBJ2-7, with a tentative D call TRBD1 (6 bases). This CDR3 region has 14 residues. Germline V gene data show CDR1 as SGHRS and CDR2 as YFSETQ. V was shortened by 5 bases and J by 3 bases, with 15 bases between the two germline ends. The CDR3, as DNA: TGCGCCAGCAGTTTGCCCGGGACAAACTACGAGCAGTACTTC. This encodes CASSLPGTNYEQYF.

CDR3 sequence (DNA): TGTGCCTGGAGAACGACGGGAAGCTACTACAATGAGCAGTTCTTC. This codes for CAWRTTGSYYNEQFF. The chain recombines TRBV30 with TRBJ2-1, with a tentative D call TRBD2 (5 bases). The V end was cut by 3 bases, the J end by 3 bases, with 15 bases between. This CDR3 is built from 15 residues. CDR1 and CDR2 from the germline V gene are GTSNPN and SVGIG (reference sequence).

The V call is TRBV11-3, the J call TRBJ2-5; a weak D match, TRBD1 (5 bases). Germline CDR1 SGHNT, CDR2 YENEEA. Deletions cut 5 bases from V and 0 bases from J, with 16 bases between. This CDR3 has 16 amino acids. The CDR3 loop is CASSPTAGSNQETQYF. CDR3 coding DNA: TGTGCCAGCAGCCCCACGGCAGGGTCTAACCAAGAGACCCAGTACTTC.

With regard to this clone: At one of its ends the junction is not consistent with the germline gene, which may arise from a read error. This chain links TRBV2 with TRBJ2-1; 8 nucleotides agree with TRBD1. The CDR3 is 13 amino acids. The germline CDR1 and CDR2 sequences are SNHLY and FYNNEI. The CDR3 region has the DNA TGTGCCGGCAGTACAGGGGGGTACAATGAGCAGTTCTTC. The encoded protein is CAGSTGGYNEQFF.

The chain uses TRBV4-1 and TRBJ2-4; D might be TRBD1 (5 bases). This CDR3 is 17 amino acids long. Looked up from germline, CDR1 is MGHRA and CDR2 is YSYEKL. Deletions cut 0 bases from V and 0 bases from J, with 12 bases between. CDR3 sequence: CASSQDLNRIAKNIQYF. As DNA, the CDR3 is TGCGCCAGCAGCCAAGATCTGAACAGGATAGCCAAAAACATTCAGTACTTC.

J is TRBJ2-5 and V is TRBV30, with a tentative D call TRBD2 (7 bases). The CDR3 runs to 13 residues. Trimming cost V 4 bases and J 4 bases, with 13 bases left between them. From germline, CDR1 is GTSNPN and CDR2 SVGIG (reference sequence). CDR3 coding DNA: TGTGCCTGGACTTGGGGGGGCGCAGAGACCCAGTACTTC. Translating it yields CAWTWGGAETQYF. The entire variable domain, with the rest obtained from reference TRBV30 and TRBJ2-5, is as follows: SQTIHQWPATLVQPVGSPLSLECTVEGTSNPNLYWYRQAAGRGLQLLFYSVGIGQISSEVPQNLSASRPQDRQFILSSKKLLLSDSGFYLCAWTWGGAETQYFGPGTRLLVL.

This chain uses TRBV4-2 with TRBJ1-1; D not resolved. V was trimmed by 0 bases and J by 3 bases, leaving 14 bases between them. The CDR3 totals 16 residues. CDR1 and CDR2 (germline): LGHNA, YNFKEQ. In DNA, the CDR3 is TGTGCCAGCAGCCAAGACCCACGGACTATTGACACTGAAGCTTTCTTT. It codes for CASSQDPRTIDTEAFF.

This chain joins TRBV9 and TRBJ2-1, with TRBD2 matching over 12 bases. The CDR3 sequence is 15 residues long. CDR1 and CDR2 (germline): SGDLS, YYNGEE. With 4 bases clipped from V and 2 bases from J, the junction kept 1 base outside the gene matches. DNA of the CDR3: TGTGCCAGCAGCTCTAGCGGGGGGGCCTACAATGAGCAGTTCTTC. It encodes CASSSSGGAYNEQFF.

The genes are TRBV25-1 and TRBJ2-3; possibly TRBD2 for D (6 bases). CDR1 is MGHDK, CDR2 SYGVNS, per germline. Trimming removed 0 bases at V and 0 bases at J, with 16 bases between. CDR3 length: 18 amino acids. The CDR3 protein is CASSEYGREWASTDTQYF. CDR3 in DNA: TGTGCCAGCAGTGAATATGGTCGGGAGTGGGCTAGCACAGATACGCAGTATTTT.

The V and J genes are TRBV11-2 and TRBJ2-7, with D perhaps matching TRBD2 (6 bases). Trimming took off 2 bases at V and 4 bases at J, with 9 bases between the two ends. This CDR3 is 13 amino acids long. From germline, CDR1 is SGHAT and CDR2 FQNNGV. CDR3: CASSLSSAYEQYF. CDR3 sequence (DNA): TGTGCCAGCAGCTTATCTAGCGCGTACGAGCAGTACTTC.

Details on this clone: One junction end does not reproduce the germline sequence, and a read error may be involved. The genes are TRBV7-7 and TRBJ2-5; TRBD2 matches 8 bases. Germline V gives CDR1 SSHAT, CDR2 FNYEAQ (reference sequence). CDR3 length equals 14 residues. In DNA, the CDR3 is TGTGCTAGCAGCCCACGGGGGGGCGGGGAGACCCAGTACTTC. Its protein is CASSPRGGGETQYF.

This chain uses TRBV5-1 with TRBJ2-1; D gene uncertain. CDR1 SGHRS and CDR2 YFSETQ come from the germline V gene. The CDR3 runs to 11 residues. V was shortened by 1 base and J by 8 bases, with 4 bases between the two germline ends. The CDR3, as DNA: TGCGCCAGCAGCTTGATAGATGAGCAGTTCTTC. This sequence encodes CASSLIDEQFF. The whole variable domain, filled in from reference TRBV5-1 and TRBJ2-1, reads KAGVTQTPRYLIKTRGQQVTLSCSPISGHRSVSWYQQTPGQGLQFLFEYFSETQRNKGNFPGRFSGRQFSNSRSEMNVSTLELGDSALYLCASSLIDEQFFGPGTRLTVL.

The chain links TRBV30 to TRBJ1-1; 11 bases map to TRBD1. Per the germline V gene, CDR1 is GTSNPN and CDR2 is SVGIG (reference sequence). The CDR3 is 15 residues long. Trimming removed 2 bases from V and 4 bases from J; junction bases left unmatched: 6. CDR3 bases: TGTGCCTGGAGTCGTATGGGGACAGGGGGCACTGAAGCTTTCTTT. Translation gives CAWSRMGTGGTEAFF.

The gene calls are TRBV5-1 and TRBJ2-5; 13 bases align to TRBD2. Matching the DNA end better, TRBJ2-7 makes the J call doubtful. CDR3 length: 18 amino acids. Germline V lookup: CDR1 SGHRS, CDR2 YFSETQ. The CDR3 is CASSGTGTSGVGAYEQYF. The CDR3 DNA is TGCGCCAGCAGCGGAACCGGGACTAGCGGGGTCGGTGCCTACGAGCAGTACTTC.

Written as DNA, the CDR3 is TGTGCCAGCAGCTTATTCATGACAGAATATAGCAATCAGCCCCAGCATTTT. Its translation: CASSLFMTEYSNQPQHF. V gene TRBV7-6 combines with J gene TRBJ1-5, with D possibly matching TRBD1 (5 bases). The V and J ends lost 2 bases and 0 bases respectively, with 14 bases between them. The CDR3 covers 17 residues. Per germline, CDR1 SGHVS and CDR2 FNYEAQ.

The V call is TRBV30, the J call TRBJ1-3, with 10 bases matching TRBD1. The CDR3 runs to 13 residues. V lost 5 bases to trimming and J lost 2 bases; unmatched junction nucleotides: 0. Germline lookup yields CDR1 GTSNPN and CDR2 SVGIG (reference sequence). CDR3 amino acids: CAWGQGAGNTIYF. The CDR3 DNA reads as TGTGCCTGGGGACAGGGGGCTGGAAACACCATATATTTT. Supplemented by reference TRBV30 and TRBJ1-3, the full variable domain reads SQTIHQWPATLVQPVGSPLSLECTVEGTSNPNLYWYRQAAGRGLQLLFYSVGIGQISSEVPQNLSASRPQDRQFILSSKKLLLSDSGFYLCAWGQGAGNTIYFGEGSWLTVV.

This clone appeared a few times. The rearrangement joins TRBV6-1 to TRBJ1-3, with D possibly TRBD1 on 6 matching bases. Germline values: CDR1 MNHNS, CDR2 SASEGT. V was shortened by 1 base and J by 2 bases, with 15 bases between the two germline ends. The CDR3 totals 17 residues. DNA for the CDR3: TGTGCCAGCAGTGAAGAAGCCCTACAGGGTCCTGGAAACACCATATATTTT. As protein: CASSEEALQGPGNTIYF.

This chain links TRBV28 with TRBJ2-5; TRBD2 matches at 8 bases. The CDR3 consists of 15 residues. The germline gives CDR1 MDHEN, CDR2 SYDVKM. The V gene end was trimmed by 3 bases and the J gene end by 5 bases; junction bases not matched to a gene: 8. The CDR3 region has the DNA TGTGCCAGCAGTTTTCCCCGGGAGGGGCGGGAGACCCAGTACTTC. Amino acid sequence: CASSFPREGRETQYF. Variable domain in full (rest from reference TRBV28 and TRBJ2-5): DVKVTQSSRYLVKRTGEKVFLECVQDMDHENMFWYRQDPGLGLRLIYFSYDVKMKEKGDIPEGYSVSREKKERFSLILESASTNQTSMYLCASSFPREGRETQYFGPGTRLLVL.

CDR3 residues: CASSLQRRTDTQYF. In nucleotides, the CDR3 is TGTGCCAGCAGCCTCCAGCGTCGCACAGATACGCAGTATTTT. The chain joins TRBV5-6 to TRBJ2-3; D not certain. V was cut by 4 bases and J by 1 base, with 10 bases left in between. In germline, CDR1 is SGHDT, CDR2 YYEEEE. This CDR3 is 14 amino acids long.